This TCR beta chain was documented in a study of neurological immune-mediated disorders. General observations from the study: The greatest TCR clonal expansion occurred in HTLV-1-associated myelopathy and the least in multiple sclerosis, which fell below healthy controls. Among expanded clones, no CDR3 amino acid sequences were shared across subjects, a pattern suggesting private repertoires in all groups.

TCRdb used MiXCR to reprocess the 5' RACE reads, holding one entry per CDR3 protein. The repertoire holds 90,000 to 150,000 distinct CDR3 sequences, with more than 2.5% as singletons. There are many counts of this clonotype. Its target is not known. V lost 2 bases, J lost 1 base, and 9 bases lay in between. Germline CDR1 DFQATT, CDR2 SNEGSKA (reference sequence). This CDR3 comprises 14 residues. Source material: PBMCs. The gene calls are TRBV20-1 and TRBJ2-1; D unclear. The source is a woman under 40 with multiple sclerosis. CDR3 in amino acids: CSARLEGSYNEQFF. In nucleotides, the CDR3 is TGCAGTGCTAGACTAGAAGGTTCCTACAATGAGCAGTTCTTC.